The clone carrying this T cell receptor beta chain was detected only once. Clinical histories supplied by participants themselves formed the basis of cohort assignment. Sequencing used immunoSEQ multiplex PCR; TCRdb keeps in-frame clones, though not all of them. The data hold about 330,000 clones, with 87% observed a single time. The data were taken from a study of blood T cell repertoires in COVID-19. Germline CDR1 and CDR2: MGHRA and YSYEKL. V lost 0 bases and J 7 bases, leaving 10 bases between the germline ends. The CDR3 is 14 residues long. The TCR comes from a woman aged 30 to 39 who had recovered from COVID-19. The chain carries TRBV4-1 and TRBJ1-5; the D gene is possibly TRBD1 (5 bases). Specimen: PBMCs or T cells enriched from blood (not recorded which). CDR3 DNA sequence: TGCGCCAGCAGCCAAGAAGGGGTGGGGCAGCCCCAGCATTTT. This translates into CASSQEGVGQPQHF.